This T cell receptor (beta chain) was identified in a study of blood T cell repertoires in COVID-19. About the study: COVID-19 samples from acute and convalescent phases originated in the United States, Italy and Spain. In each case, the material was cDNA or gDNA derived from T cells, B-cell-depleted T cells, or PBMCs.

This clone was counted once. Germline V gene data show CDR1 as LNHDA and CDR2 as SQIVND (reference sequence). The CDR3 contains 15 residues. Trimming shortened V by 7 bases and J by 7 bases, and 19 bases separated the two germline ends. Authors' methods: Estimation of nucleated cell counts relied on the amplification of reference gene primers. The method was immunoSEQ multiplex PCR; TCRdb's version includes in-frame clones alone and lacks a portion of them. Clonal size and the V and J genes are those of that table, whereas D and trimming came from the DNA. The sample includes roughly 150,000 clones, around 89% of them seen just once.

Sequencing used peripheral blood. The receptor's source is a human donor in a cohort sampled during active COVID-19. The rearrangement uses TRBV19 and TRBJ2-2, with D maybe TRBD2 (5 bases). The CDR3 DNA is TGTGCCAGTACCAATTCGGATGTACGGGGCGGGGAGCTGTTTTTT. This translates into CASTNSDVRGGELFF.